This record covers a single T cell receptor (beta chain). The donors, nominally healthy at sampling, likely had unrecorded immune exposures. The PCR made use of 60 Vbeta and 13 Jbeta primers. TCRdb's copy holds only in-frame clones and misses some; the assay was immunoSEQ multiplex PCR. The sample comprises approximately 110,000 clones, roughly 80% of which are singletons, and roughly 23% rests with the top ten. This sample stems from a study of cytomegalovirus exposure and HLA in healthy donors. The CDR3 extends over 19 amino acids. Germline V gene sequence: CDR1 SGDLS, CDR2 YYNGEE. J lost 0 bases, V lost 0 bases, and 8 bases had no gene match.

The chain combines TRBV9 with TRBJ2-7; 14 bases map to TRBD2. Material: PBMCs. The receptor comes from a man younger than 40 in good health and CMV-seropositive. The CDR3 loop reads CASSVAGLAGGRYSYEQYF. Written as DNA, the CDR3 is TGTGCCAGCAGCGTAGCTGGACTAGCGGGGGGCCGATACTCCTACGAGCAGTACTTC.